Here is one TCR beta chain with its context. Its antigen remains unknown. The sample is drawn from a study of T cell repertoires in cytomegalovirus infection. Turning to the study itself: Researchers turned to recently identified HLA-C-restricted CMV epitopes as well as well-studied HLA-B-restricted ones. Public signatures in TCR beta pointed to CMV infection and matching HLA type.

MiXCR was run by TCRdb on the reads, yielding one entry per CDR3 protein. The data contain about 890,000 distinct CDR3 sequences, roughly 30% of them singletons. Study results and caveats: The study found HLA-C-restricted CMV-specific TCR beta clonotypes dominating the ex vivo response.

V shed 5 bases and J shed 0 bases, with 17 bases lying between them. The CDR3 has 17 residues. CDR1 and CDR2 (germline): LNHDA, SQIVND (reference sequence). V gene TRBV19 combines with J gene TRBJ2-1; D is undetermined. The clonotype was recovered from a human donor in good health (CMV status not recorded). Some clones in this sample may be carry-over from other donors' samples. Sequencing used cultured CD8+ T cells from PBMCs, obtained from culture after CMV antigen stimulation. CDR3 residues: CASSAPPGQISYNEQFF. The CDR3 coding sequence is TGTGCCAGTAGTGCCCCTCCAGGCCAAATCTCCTACAATGAGCAGTTCTTC.